A selection of T cell receptor beta chains follows, all from one sample in a study of graft-versus-host responses after intestinal transplantation. Libraries were prepared by immunoSEQ multiplex PCR; TCRdb keeps only in-frame clonotypes and omits some of them. Of tens of thousands of clones listed, roughly 89% are singletons. For these TCRs, the target antigens are not known. The source was unstimulated CD4+ T cells sorted from spleen or lymph node cells, collected before intestinal transplant. These receptors were collected from a human donor who received an intestinal transplant. The CDR3 runs from the conserved cysteine through the conserved F or W. Fields, in order: clone size, V gene, D gene, J gene, CDR3 protein, CDR3 DNA. The D gene is left open where the match is weak. Size tells how often a clone was seen (once, few, many) or the class of an expanded clone, and some rows leave it out.

clone_size: NA; v_call: TRBV7-6; d_call: TRBD2; j_call: TRBJ2-7; cdr3_aa: CASSLIAAGGPLYEQYF; cdr3_nt: TGTGCCAGCAGCTTAATTGCAGCGGGAGGCCCACTCTACGAGCAGTACTTC
clone_size: NA; v_call: TRBV7-9; d_call: NA; j_call: TRBJ1-5; cdr3_aa: CASSLVAGVGNQPQHF; cdr3_nt: TGTGCCAGCAGCTTAGTGGCGGGAGTGGGCAATCAGCCCCAGCATTTT
clone_size: NA; v_call: TRBV29-1; d_call: TRBD2; j_call: TRBJ2-3; cdr3_aa: CSVQIAGGPWDTQYF; cdr3_nt: TGCAGCGTTCAAATAGCGGGGGGGCCTTGGGATACGCAGTATTTT
clone_size: NA; v_call: TRBV28; d_call: TRBD1; j_call: TRBJ1-2; cdr3_aa: CASGTGSTGVGYTF; cdr3_nt: TGTGCCAGCGGCACTGGATCCACAGGGGTTGGCTACACCTTC
clone_size: NA; v_call: TRBV19; d_call: NA; j_call: TRBJ2-7; cdr3_aa: CASSIQGGEQYF; cdr3_nt: TGTGCCAGTAGTATTCAGGGGGGCGAGCAGTACTTC
clone_size: NA; v_call: TRBV7-3; d_call: NA; j_call: TRBJ2-1; cdr3_aa: CASSPPGRAYNEQFF; cdr3_nt: TGTGCCAGCAGCCCCCCCGGGAGAGCCTACAATGAGCAGTTCTTC
clone_size: once; v_call: TRBV30; d_call: TRBD1; j_call: TRBJ1-3; cdr3_aa: CAWSGGTGGASGNTIYF; cdr3_nt: TGTGCCTGGAGTGGGGGGACAGGGGGAGCCTCTGGAAACACCATATATTTT
clone_size: NA; v_call: TRBV9; d_call: TRBD1; j_call: TRBJ2-2; cdr3_aa: CASSQRQGHTGELFF; cdr3_nt: TGTGCCAGCAGCCAGAGACAGGGGCACACCGGGGAGCTGTTTTTT
clone_size: NA; v_call: TRBV28; d_call: NA; j_call: TRBJ2-7; cdr3_aa: CAASGEPYEQYF; cdr3_nt: TGTGCCGCATCAGGGGAACCCTACGAGCAGTACTTC
clone_size: NA; v_call: TRBV30; d_call: NA; j_call: TRBJ1-2; cdr3_aa: CAWRGRGYGYTF; cdr3_nt: TGTGCCTGGAGGGGCAGGGGCTATGGCTACACCTTC
clone_size: NA; v_call: TRBV30; d_call: NA; j_call: TRBJ2-5; cdr3_aa: CAWSVGVQETQYF; cdr3_nt: TGTGCCTGGAGTGTAGGAGTCCAAGAGACCCAGTACTTC
clone_size: NA; v_call: TRBV6-5; d_call: TRBD1; j_call: TRBJ1-2; cdr3_aa: CASSTGTGDGYTF; cdr3_nt: TGTGCCAGCAGTACCGGGACAGGGGATGGCTACACCTTC
clone_size: NA; v_call: TRBV9; d_call: NA; j_call: TRBJ2-6; cdr3_aa: CASSAPEAAGSSSGANVLTF; cdr3_nt: TGTGCCAGCAGCGCACCGGAGGCGGCGGGAAGTAGCTCTGGGGCCAACGTCCTGACTTTC
clone_size: NA; v_call: TRBV4-2; d_call: NA; j_call: TRBJ1-2; cdr3_aa: CASSQDSGTSANYGYTF; cdr3_nt: TGTGCCAGCAGCCAAGATAGTGGAACAAGCGCTAACTATGGCTACACCTTC
clone_size: NA; v_call: TRBV11-2; d_call: TRBD1; j_call: TRBJ2-1; cdr3_aa: CASSHFATGALISYNEQFF; cdr3_nt: TGTGCCAGCAGCCACTTTGCTACAGGGGCCCTCATCTCCTACAATGAGCAGTTCTTC
clone_size: NA; v_call: TRBV19; d_call: TRBD1; j_call: TRBJ2-5; cdr3_aa: CASSPPGQGGETQYF; cdr3_nt: TGTGCCAGTAGTCCTCCGGGACAGGGAGGAGAGACCCAGTACTTC
clone_size: NA; v_call: TRBV7-9; d_call: NA; j_call: TRBJ2-3; cdr3_aa: CASSRRELSTDTQYF; cdr3_nt: TGTGCCAGCAGCCGCCGGGAGCTTAGCACAGATACGCAGTATTTT
clone_size: NA; v_call: TRBV7-2; d_call: TRBD2; j_call: TRBJ2-5; cdr3_aa: CASSSLAGVGTQYF; cdr3_nt: TGTGCCAGCAGCTCTCTAGCGGGGGTGGGGACCCAGTACTTC
clone_size: NA; v_call: TRBV7-7; d_call: NA; j_call: TRBJ2-6; cdr3_aa: CASSQVRKCHKSRANVLTF; cdr3_nt: TGTGCCAGCAGCCAGGTGCGTAAGTGCCACAAAAGTCGGGCCAACGTCCTGACTTTC
clone_size: NA; v_call: TRBV6-4; d_call: NA; j_call: TRBJ2-7; cdr3_aa: CASSDVGSRDEQYF; cdr3_nt: TGTGCCAGCAGTGACGTAGGGAGTCGCGACGAGCAGTACTTC
clone_size: once; v_call: TRBV27; d_call: NA; j_call: TRBJ2-7; cdr3_aa: CASSLTAGRYEQYF; cdr3_nt: TGTGCCAGCAGTTTAACGGCGGGACGTTACGAGCAGTACTTC
clone_size: NA; v_call: TRBV5-1; d_call: NA; j_call: TRBJ2-2; cdr3_aa: CASSLARGELFF; cdr3_nt: TGCGCCAGCAGCTTGGCGCGCGGGGAGCTGTTTTTT
clone_size: NA; v_call: TRBV18; d_call: TRBD1; j_call: TRBJ1-4; cdr3_aa: CASSEGQVNEKLFF; cdr3_nt: TGTGCCAGCTCGGAGGGACAGGTTAATGAAAAACTGTTTTTT
clone_size: once; v_call: TRBV6-6; d_call: TRBD1; j_call: TRBJ1-2; cdr3_aa: CASSYDAGTGGGYTF; cdr3_nt: TGTGCCAGCAGTTACGACGCGGGGACAGGGGGAGGCTACACCTTC
clone_size: NA; v_call: TRBV6-1; d_call: TRBD1; j_call: TRBJ1-6; cdr3_aa: CASYGQGNSPLHF; cdr3_nt: TGTGCCAGCTATGGACAGGGAAATTCACCCCTCCACTTT
clone_size: NA; v_call: TRBV13; d_call: TRBD1; j_call: TRBJ1-2; cdr3_aa: CASSNLQGLPGYTF; cdr3_nt: TGTGCCAGCAGCAATCTACAGGGGCTCCCTGGCTACACCTTC
clone_size: NA; v_call: TRBV7-2; d_call: NA; j_call: TRBJ1-1; cdr3_aa: CASSSRTSGRAGAFF; cdr3_nt: TGTGCCAGCAGCTCCCGGACTAGCGGGAGGGCGGGTGCTTTCTTT
clone_size: NA; v_call: TRBV30; d_call: NA; j_call: TRBJ1-4; cdr3_aa: CAWSSSGFSEKLFF; cdr3_nt: TGTGCCTGGAGTTCCTCGGGGTTTTCGGAAAAACTGTTTTTT
clone_size: once; v_call: TRBV5-1; d_call: TRBD1; j_call: TRBJ1-4; cdr3_aa: CASSALTGTGVLETNEKLFF; cdr3_nt: TGCGCCAGCAGCGCGCTGACGGGGACAGGGGTCCTAGAGACTAATGAAAAACTGTTTTTT
clone_size: NA; v_call: TRBV7-7; d_call: TRBD1; j_call: TRBJ2-5; cdr3_aa: CASSLGTGQETQYF; cdr3_nt: TGTGCTAGCAGCCTCGGGACAGGACAAGAGACCCAGTACTTC
clone_size: NA; v_call: TRBV2; d_call: TRBD2; j_call: TRBJ2-7; cdr3_aa: CASSYKAGGTYEQYF; cdr3_nt: TGTGCCAGCAGCTATAAAGCGGGGGGGACCTACGAGCAGTACTTC
clone_size: NA; v_call: TRBV27; d_call: TRBD1; j_call: TRBJ1-2; cdr3_aa: CASGTTGGIYGYTF; cdr3_nt: TGTGCCAGCGGTACAACAGGGGGAATCTATGGCTACACCTTC
clone_size: NA; v_call: TRBV27; d_call: TRBD1; j_call: TRBJ2-5; cdr3_aa: CASSLSNRGQRETQYF; cdr3_nt: TGTGCCAGCAGTTTATCGAACAGGGGGCAAAGAGAGACCCAGTACTTC
clone_size: NA; v_call: TRBV10-1; d_call: TRBD1; j_call: TRBJ2-1; cdr3_aa: CASMGQGAPLALKFF; cdr3_nt: TGCGCCAGCATGGGGCAGGGGGCCCCTTTAGCCCTCAAGTTCTTC
clone_size: NA; v_call: TRBV30; d_call: NA; j_call: TRBJ1-2; cdr3_aa: CAWSPGNYGYTF; cdr3_nt: TGTGCCTGGAGTCCAGGGAACTATGGCTACACCTTC
clone_size: NA; v_call: TRBV5-1; d_call: TRBD2; j_call: TRBJ2-5; cdr3_aa: CASSLRLAEETQYF; cdr3_nt: TGCGCCAGCAGCTTACGACTAGCAGAAGAGACCCAGTACTTC
clone_size: NA; v_call: TRBV2; d_call: NA; j_call: TRBJ1-1; cdr3_aa: CASSRGGAGTEAFF; cdr3_nt: TGTGCCAGCAGTCGGGGGGGCGCGGGCACTGAAGCTTTCTTT
clone_size: NA; v_call: TRBV2; d_call: TRBD2; j_call: TRBJ2-5; cdr3_aa: CASSEGRLAGGVGETQYF; cdr3_nt: TGTGCCAGCAGTGAAGGGCGACTAGCGGGAGGGGTAGGAGAGACCCAGTACTTC
clone_size: NA; v_call: TRBV29-1; d_call: NA; j_call: TRBJ1-2; cdr3_aa: CSVSGGPGYGYTF; cdr3_nt: TGCAGCGTTTCCGGGGGGCCGGGCTATGGCTACACCTTC
clone_size: once; v_call: TRBV2; d_call: NA; j_call: TRBJ2-7; cdr3_aa: CASRRSSYEQYF; cdr3_nt: TGTGCCAGCCGGAGAAGCTCCTACGAGCAGTACTTC
clone_size: NA; v_call: TRBV7-6; d_call: NA; j_call: TRBJ2-1; cdr3_aa: CASSLGRTSRDNEQFF; cdr3_nt: TGTGCCAGCAGCCTGGGGAGGACCTCACGCGACAATGAGCAGTTCTTC
clone_size: NA; v_call: TRBV28; d_call: TRBD1; j_call: TRBJ1-2; cdr3_aa: CASTTGQGGGYTF; cdr3_nt: TGTGCCAGCACGACCGGACAGGGGGGTGGCTACACCTTC
clone_size: NA; v_call: TRBV28; d_call: NA; j_call: TRBJ2-7; cdr3_aa: CASSRQGPSSYEQYF; cdr3_nt: TGTGCCAGCAGTCGTCAGGGCCCGAGCTCCTACGAGCAGTACTTC
clone_size: few; v_call: TRBV18; d_call: TRBD1; j_call: TRBJ1-3; cdr3_aa: CASSPGQGASGNTIYF; cdr3_nt: TGTGCCAGCTCGCCGGGACAGGGGGCGTCTGGAAACACCATATATTTT
clone_size: NA; v_call: TRBV4-2; d_call: TRBD1; j_call: TRBJ2-7; cdr3_aa: CASSLKPGSAPGQLYEQYF; cdr3_nt: TGTGCCAGCAGCTTGAAACCCGGATCCGCACCGGGACAGCTTTACGAGCAGTACTTC
clone_size: once; v_call: TRBV10-3; d_call: NA; j_call: TRBJ1-2; cdr3_aa: CAISEFGHQNYGYTF; cdr3_nt: TGTGCCATCAGTGAGTTCGGACACCAGAACTATGGCTACACCTTC
clone_size: NA; v_call: TRBV4-2; d_call: NA; j_call: TRBJ2-1; cdr3_aa: CASSPLTTEEQFF; cdr3_nt: TGTGCCAGCAGCCCCCTGACAACCGAAGAGCAGTTCTTC
clone_size: NA; v_call: TRBV28; d_call: TRBD1; j_call: TRBJ1-2; cdr3_aa: CASSLIQDRGLSGGYTF; cdr3_nt: TGTGCCAGCAGTTTAATTCAGGACAGGGGGTTATCGGGAGGCTACACCTTC
clone_size: NA; v_call: TRBV7-2; d_call: TRBD2; j_call: TRBJ2-1; cdr3_aa: CASSPTSGIDNEQFF; cdr3_nt: TGTGCCAGCAGTCCTACTAGCGGGATTGACAATGAGCAGTTCTTC
clone_size: NA; v_call: TRBV7-9; d_call: NA; j_call: TRBJ2-7; cdr3_aa: CASSPARTTLEQYF; cdr3_nt: TGTGCCAGCAGCCCCGCGAGGACTACCCTCGAGCAGTACTTC
clone_size: few; v_call: TRBV28; d_call: NA; j_call: TRBJ2-5; cdr3_aa: CASTRFRGLEETQYF; cdr3_nt: TGTGCCAGCACTCGTTTCAGGGGCTTAGAAGAGACCCAGTACTTC
clone_size: once; v_call: TRBV18; d_call: TRBD1; j_call: TRBJ2-7; cdr3_aa: CASSPQAGGVEQYF; cdr3_nt: TGTGCCAGCTCACCACAAGCAGGGGGTGTCGAGCAGTACTTC
clone_size: NA; v_call: TRBV6-1; d_call: NA; j_call: TRBJ1-1; cdr3_aa: CASSEAARLNAFF; cdr3_nt: TGTGCCAGCAGTGAAGCGGCTCGCCTCAATGCTTTCTTT
clone_size: NA; v_call: TRBV28; d_call: TRBD1; j_call: TRBJ1-5; cdr3_aa: CASSLFWQGAYNQPQHF; cdr3_nt: TGTGCCAGCAGTTTATTTTGGCAGGGGGCCTACAATCAGCCCCAGCATTTT
clone_size: NA; v_call: TRBV5-1; d_call: TRBD2; j_call: TRBJ2-1; cdr3_aa: CASSPQAGLGFNEQFF; cdr3_nt: TGCGCCAGCAGCCCTCAAGCCGGACTAGGCTTTAATGAGCAGTTCTTC
clone_size: NA; v_call: TRBV28; d_call: NA; j_call: TRBJ2-2; cdr3_aa: CASSLRGATGELFF; cdr3_nt: TGTGCCAGCAGTCTCCGGGGGGCCACCGGGGAGCTGTTTTTT
clone_size: NA; v_call: TRBV6-1; d_call: NA; j_call: TRBJ1-6; cdr3_aa: CASSEALYNSPLHF; cdr3_nt: TGTGCCAGCAGTGAAGCACTTTATAATTCACCCCTCCACTTT
clone_size: NA; v_call: TRBV6-6; d_call: NA; j_call: TRBJ1-1; cdr3_aa: CASSPPWVDRSEAFF; cdr3_nt: TGTGCCAGCAGTCCACCTTGGGTAGACCGGAGTGAAGCTTTCTTT
clone_size: NA; v_call: TRBV7-6; d_call: TRBD2; j_call: TRBJ2-3; cdr3_aa: CASSLSSSGSTDTQYF; cdr3_nt: TGTGCCAGCAGCTTATCGTCTAGCGGGAGCACAGATACGCAGTATTTT